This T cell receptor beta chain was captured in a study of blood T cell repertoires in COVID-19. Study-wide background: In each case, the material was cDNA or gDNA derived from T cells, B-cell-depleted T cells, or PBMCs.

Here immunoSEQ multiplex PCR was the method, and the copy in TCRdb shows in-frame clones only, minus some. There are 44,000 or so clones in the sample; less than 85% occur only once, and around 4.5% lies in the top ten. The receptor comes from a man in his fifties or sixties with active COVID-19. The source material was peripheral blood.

The CDR3 loop is CASSLTGTYEQYF. The CDR3 DNA is TGTGCCAGCAGTCTGACAGGGACCTACGAGCAGTACTTC. The chain couples TRBV12-3 or TRBV12-4 to TRBJ2-7; 7 positions agree with TRBD1. The CDR3 has 13 amino acids. V lost 5 bases, J lost 2 bases, and 3 bases stayed unmatched.